This T cell receptor beta chain was sequenced for a study of CD8+ T cells in alopecia areata. About the study: In an open-label trial, patients got 5 to 10 mg tofacitinib twice daily. Points from the study as a whole: Higher clonality than in normal scalp was seen in lesional scalp, especially alopecia totalis/universalis.

J was trimmed by 3 bases and V by 3 bases; bases with no gene match: 2. CDR1 is SGHAT and CDR2 is FQDESV in the germline V gene (reference sequence). This CDR3 is built from 15 residues. Once RNA had been extracted, it was reverse transcribed into cDNA to act as the sequencing template. Repertoires were generated with immunoSEQ multiplex PCR, while TCRdb's copy carries only in-frame clones and drops some. The table has more than 150,000 clones, roughly three fifths seen once. This clone was seen once. Its target is unknown. As to treatment: oral pan-JAK inhibitor, 5-10 mg twice daily. The J gene is TRBJ1-5, the V gene TRBV11-1; 10 bases are shared with TRBD1. The source is a human donor with alopecia areata. The starting material was CD8+ T cells sorted from blood, obtained at week 24, from a patient treated with tofacitinib. The CDR3 DNA reads TGTGCCAGCAGCTTGGACAGGGGGAACAATCAGCCCCAGCATTTT. Encoded protein: CASSLDRGNNQPQHF.